This entry is about one TCR beta chain. This sample was taken from a study of shared clonotypes between healthy human individuals. Generated by immunoSEQ multiplex PCR, the TCRdb table keeps only in-frame clones and is missing some. Among over 1.5 million clones listed, approximately 98% were seen once. The CDR3 consists of 12 residues. V dropped 0 bases and J dropped 7 bases, with 6 bases sitting between them. Germline values: CDR1 LNHNV, CDR2 YYDKDF (reference sequence). The V gene is TRBV15, the J gene TRBJ2-5; D remains unclear. Sequences were obtained from naive CD4+ T cells sorted from blood. The subset denotes: CD45RA+ positively selected. The origin of this receptor is a man aged 25-45 years in good health. Here the CDR3 DNA reads TGTGCCACCAGCAGAGATTCGGGGACCCAGTACTTC. This sequence encodes CATSRDSGTQYF.